One sample yielded the 16 T cell receptor beta chains listed below, sequenced in a study of shared T cell receptors in the human thymus. Sequencing used immunoSEQ multiplex PCR; TCRdb keeps in-frame clones, though not all of them. The sample has approximately 660,000 clones; around 87% are singletons. The data also belong to a second study, concerning human thymus T cells.

The sequencing input was thymocytes. These receptors were collected from a boy in the first two years of life with a congenital heart defect.

The chain uses TRBV6-9 and TRBJ2-1; a possible D gene is TRBD1 (6 bases). Trimming shortened V by 7 bases and J by 4 bases, and 11 bases separated the two germline ends. In germline, CDR1 is MNHGY, CDR2 SVAAGI. This CDR3 is built from 13 residues. In DNA, the CDR3 is TGTGCCAGCACCCACAGGGAATACAATGAGCAGTTCTTC. Protein sequence: CASTHREYNEQFF.

This chain connects TRBV9 to TRBJ2-3; 8 nucleotides line up with TRBD2. The CDR3 length is 16 residues. The trim removed 1 base at V and 1 base at J, leaving 5 bases unmatched. Germline CDR1 reads SGDLS; CDR2 reads YYNGEE. The CDR3 loop reads CASSVPPGGGTDTQYF. The CDR3 DNA is TGTGCCAGCAGCGTACCCCCGGGGGGGGGCACAGATACGCAGTATTTT.

The sample holds a few counts of this clone. The identical CDR3 is also encoded by other nucleotide sequences in the sample. The chain carries TRBV19 and TRBJ1-5; 7 bases map to TRBD1. Looked up from germline, CDR1 is LNHDA and CDR2 is SQIVND (reference sequence). The CDR3 sequence is 13 residues long. V lost 3 bases to trimming and J lost 7 bases; unmatched junction nucleotides: 3. CDR3 sequence: CASSIDREQPQHF. The CDR3 DNA follows: TGTGCCAGTAGTATTGACAGGGAGCAGCCCCAGCATTTT.

Here the CDR3 DNA reads TGTGCCAGCACCCTGGGCGACAGTAATTCACCCCTCCACTTT. This codes for CASTLGDSNSPLHF. This chain links TRBV27 with TRBJ1-6, with D perhaps matching TRBD1 (5 bases). Germline V CDR1 and CDR2: MNHEY, SMNVEV (reference sequence). The V gene lost 7 bases and the J gene lost 6 bases, with 13 bases spanning the gap. The length of the CDR3 is 14 residues.

This sequence joins TRBV5-4 and TRBJ2-3; 11 bases fit TRBD1. CDR3 length: 16 residues. The V gene's germline CDR1 is SGHNT and CDR2 YYREEE (reference sequence). After removal of 4 bases from V and 5 bases from J, the junction contained 9 bases not matched to a gene. CDR3 residues: CASSPNGQGAGDTQYF. CDR3 in DNA: TGTGCCAGCAGCCCAAATGGACAGGGGGCGGGAGATACGCAGTATTTT. Combining the CDR3 with reference TRBV5-4 and TRBJ2-3 gives the whole variable domain ETGVTQSPTHLIKTRGQQVTLRCSSQSGHNTVSWYQQALGQGPQFIFQYYREEENGRGNFPPRFSGLQFPNYSSELNVNALELDDSALYLCASSPNGQGAGDTQYFGPGTRLTVL.

The gene calls are TRBV18 and TRBJ2-3; maybe TRBD2 (5 bases). Between the trimmed V and J ends, which lost 2 bases and 2 bases, there was a span of 8 bases. From germline, CDR1 is KGHSH and CDR2 LQKENI. The CDR3 runs to 14 residues. The CDR3 DNA follows: TGTGCCAGCTCACCAACTAGTTCCACAGATACGCAGTATTTT. Translated, it gives CASSPTSSTDTQYF.

The chain employs TRBV5-8 and TRBJ2-3; possible D gene TRBD2, 5 bases. From germline, CDR1 is SGHTS and CDR2 YDEGEE. This CDR3 is built from 15 residues. V lost 0 bases and J 3 bases, leaving 11 bases between the germline ends. Here the CDR3 DNA reads TGTGCCAGCAGCTTGGAAAATTCGGGAACAGATACGCAGTATTTT. Amino acid sequence: CASSLENSGTDTQYF.

This chain links TRBV6-5 with TRBJ2-1, with TRBD2 identical over 8 bases. Germline V gene lookup returns CDR1 MNHEY and CDR2 SVGAGI. The V segment lost 6 bases and the J segment 0 bases; nucleotides outside the gene matches: 1. The CDR3 is made up of 14 amino acids. CDR3 sequence reads: CASRAGVSYNEQFF. The CDR3 DNA reads as TGTGCCAGCAGAGCGGGGGTCTCCTACAATGAGCAGTTCTTC.

The CDR3 reads CASRFTSGNEQFF. DNA of the CDR3: TGTGCCAGCAGGTTTACTAGCGGCAATGAGCAGTTCTTC. The chain has TRBV28 and TRBJ2-1, with 8 bases lining up with TRBD2. V shed 6 bases and J 6 bases; nucleotides not matched to a gene: 4. The CDR3 loop spans 13 amino acids. Per the germline V gene, CDR1 is MDHEN and CDR2 is SYDVKM.

The rearrangement uses TRBV28 and TRBJ1-5, with D maybe TRBD1 (6 bases). The CDR3 loop spans 20 amino acids. V lost 0 bases and J 1 base, leaving 22 bases between the germline ends. Germline V gene data show CDR1 as MDHEN and CDR2 as SYDVKM. CDR3 region: CASSLWPGAGDFASNQPQHF. Written as DNA, the CDR3 is TGTGCCAGCAGTTTATGGCCCGGGGCAGGGGATTTTGCAAGCAATCAGCCCCAGCATTTT.

The chain recombines TRBV9 with TRBJ2-2; 11 bases line up with TRBD2. Per the germline V gene, CDR1 is SGDLS and CDR2 is YYNGEE. CDR3 size: 19 residues. The V segment lost 4 bases and the J segment 1 base; nucleotides outside the gene matches: 12. CDR3 nucleotides: TGTGCCAGCAGCCCGACACTCCCGGGACTAGCGGTGAACACCGGGGAGCTGTTTTTT. Its translation: CASSPTLPGLAVNTGELFF.

This clone was detected once. The chain uses TRBV14 and TRBJ2-3, with 12 nucleotides matching TRBD2. Germline CDR1 and CDR2: SGHDN and FVKESK. CDR3 length: 16 residues. V trimming: 8 bases; J trimming: 2 bases; junction bases outside the gene matches: 8. The CDR3 here is CASGLLAGGITDTQYF. The CDR3 coding sequence is TGTGCCAGCGGTCTACTAGCGGGAGGCATCACAGATACGCAGTATTTT.

V usage is TRBV6-1 and J usage is TRBJ2-2; a weak D match, TRBD2 (6 bases). Germline loops: CDR1 MNHNS, CDR2 SASEGT. The V gene lost 4 bases and the J gene lost 6 bases, with 21 bases spanning the gap. The CDR3 loop spans 17 amino acids. The CDR3 sequence: CASSGRPGRGNAGELFF. CDR3 nucleotide sequence: TGTGCCAGCAGTGGGCGGCCCGGGAGAGGTAATGCCGGGGAGCTGTTTTTT.

The V gene is TRBV19, the J gene TRBJ2-5, with 9 positions matching TRBD2. J lost 0 bases, V lost 5 bases, and 1 base had no gene match. Germline loops: CDR1 LNHDA, CDR2 SQIVND (reference sequence). The CDR3 runs to 14 residues. The CDR3 region has the DNA TGTGCCAGTAGTGCTAGCGGGAACCAAGAGACCCAGTACTTC. Translation: CASSASGNQETQYF. The full variable domain, completed using reference TRBV19 and TRBJ2-5, is DGGITQSPKYLFRKEGQNVTLSCEQNLNHDAMYWYRQDPGQGLRLIYYSQIVNDFQKGDIAEGYSVSREKKESFPLTVTSAQKNPTAFYLCASSASGNQETQYFGPGTRLLVL.

This clone was observed once. The chain carries TRBV6-5 and TRBJ2-7, with TRBD1 matching 9 bases. The trim removed 6 bases at V and 0 bases at J, leaving 6 bases unmatched. CDR3 size: 15 residues. CDR1 and CDR2 (germline): MNHEY, SVGAGI. The CDR3 region has the DNA TGTGCCAGCAGCTACCGGGACAGGGACTCCTACGAGCAGTACTTC. Its protein is CASSYRDRDSYEQYF.

This chain uses TRBV6-7 with TRBJ2-5; D is perhaps TRBD1 (6 bases). TRBV6-7 belongs to the ORF category, with a function that is uncertain. The CDR3 covers 15 residues. With 0 bases removed from V and 2 bases from J, the gap between germline ends came to 10 bases. CDR3 bases: TGTGCCAGCAGTTACTCGAATAGGGGGCAAGAGACCCAGTACTTC. This encodes CASSYSNRGQETQYF.